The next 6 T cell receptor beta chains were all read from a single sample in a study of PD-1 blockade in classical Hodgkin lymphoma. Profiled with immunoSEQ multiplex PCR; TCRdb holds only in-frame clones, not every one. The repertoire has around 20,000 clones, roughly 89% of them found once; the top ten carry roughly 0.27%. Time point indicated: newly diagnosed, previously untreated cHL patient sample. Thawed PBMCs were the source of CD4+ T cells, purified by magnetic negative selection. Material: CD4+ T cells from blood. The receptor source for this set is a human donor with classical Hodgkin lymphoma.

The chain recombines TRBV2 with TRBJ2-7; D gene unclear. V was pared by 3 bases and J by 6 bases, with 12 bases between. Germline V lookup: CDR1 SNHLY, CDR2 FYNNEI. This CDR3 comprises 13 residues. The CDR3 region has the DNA TGTGCCAGCAGTGATAACGGTGTTGGCGAGCAGTACTTC. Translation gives CASSDNGVGEQYF.

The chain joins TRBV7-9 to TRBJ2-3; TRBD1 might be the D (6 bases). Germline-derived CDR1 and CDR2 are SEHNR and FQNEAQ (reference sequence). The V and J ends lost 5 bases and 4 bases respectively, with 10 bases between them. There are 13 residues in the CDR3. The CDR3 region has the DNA TGTGCCAGCAGCCGACCAGGGGCAGATACGCAGTATTTT. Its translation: CASSRPGADTQYF.

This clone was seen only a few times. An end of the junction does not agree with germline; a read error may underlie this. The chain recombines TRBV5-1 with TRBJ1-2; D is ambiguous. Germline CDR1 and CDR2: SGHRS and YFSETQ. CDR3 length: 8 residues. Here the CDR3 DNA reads TGCGCCAGCAGCACGGCCCTCTTC. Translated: CASSTALF.

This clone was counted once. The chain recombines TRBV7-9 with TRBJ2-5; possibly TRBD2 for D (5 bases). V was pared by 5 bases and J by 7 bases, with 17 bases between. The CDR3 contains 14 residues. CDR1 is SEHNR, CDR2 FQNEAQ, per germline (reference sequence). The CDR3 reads CASSPRAGPWTQYF. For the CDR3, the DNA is TGTGCCAGCAGCCCTAGGGCGGGCCCCTGGACCCAGTACTTC.

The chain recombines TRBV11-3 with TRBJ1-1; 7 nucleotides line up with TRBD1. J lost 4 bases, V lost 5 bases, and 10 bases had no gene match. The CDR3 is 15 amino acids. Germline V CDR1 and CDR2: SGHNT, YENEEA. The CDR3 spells CASSTQGGWGTEAFF. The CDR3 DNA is TGTGCCAGCAGCACCCAGGGGGGCTGGGGCACTGAAGCTTTCTTT.

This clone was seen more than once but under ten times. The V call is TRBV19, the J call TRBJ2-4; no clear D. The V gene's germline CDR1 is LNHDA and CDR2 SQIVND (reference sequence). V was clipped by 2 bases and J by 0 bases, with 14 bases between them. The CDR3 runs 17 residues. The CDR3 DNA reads TGTGCCAGTAGTATAAGGTTTGGCAATCTAGCCAAAAACATTCAGTACTTC. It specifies CASSIRFGNLAKNIQYF.